Described below is a single TCR beta chain sequence and its context. The sample comes from a study of T-cell reconstitution after alpha-beta-depleted transplantation in children. Unique molecular identifiers were used to barcode this TCRbeta library. TCRdb processed the PCR reads anew with MiXCR; each CDR3 protein has one entry. The sample has nearly 550,000 distinct CDR3 sequences, about 17% seen once. Germline CDR1 is SGHTA and CDR2 is FQGNSA. V was trimmed by 6 bases and J by 0 bases, leaving 17 bases between them. The CDR3 totals 17 residues. The V gene is TRBV7-2, the J gene TRBJ2-2; D is possibly TRBD2 (6 bases). Specimen: PBMCs from the stem cell graft donor, collected from the stem cell graft. This TCR was sampled from a human donor who donated a stem cell graft to a child with acute lymphoblastic leukemia. The CDR3 DNA sequence: TGTGCCAGCAGACCCGGGGGTGTAGCGGCGAACACCGGGGAGCTGTTTTTT. It encodes CASRPGGVAANTGELFF.